Sequencing of this T cell receptor (beta chain) was carried out in a study of HIV-infected patients and healthy controls (dated by TCRdb to 2013 to 2016). Study-level background: The study tested whether deep TCR repertoire sequencing of HIV patients' small blood samples could capture immune perturbation and reconstitution.

Taken from cysteine to phenylalanine, the CDR3 has 14 residues. The DNA shown is the 42-base CDR3, in frame from base 1. This clonotype is judged medium-sized (0.01 to 0.1%). This clone's antigen is unknown. At one of its ends the junction is not consistent with the germline gene, which may arise from a read error. What the research found in general, with its limitations: Healthy control repertoires showed roughly threefold more distinct CDR3s and higher Shannon diversity than untreated HIV+ repertoires. Using whole blood restricted sequencing depth and prevented separating the dynamics of distinct T-cell subpopulations. Rare events from HIV-infected data received too much weight under size-matching, and comparisons were complicated by unequal numbers of distinct sequences between patients and controls. In the study, no determination of donor HLA types was made. MAIT cell alpha-chain CDR3s were found at high frequency in healthy controls but were severely depleted in HIV+ repertoires. Alpha-beta chain pairing was not determined in the samples. Significantly higher mean Gini indices were seen in HIV-infected repertoires than in controls, possibly reflecting oligoclonality. Slight age and sex profile differences between the study cohorts did not explain the observed diversity differences. Processing was restricted to sixteen HIV-infected individuals, which the authors judged to be a major constraint on the generalizability of the findings. Size-matched repertoire data did not replicate the apparent post-therapy recovery of the Gini index in HIV-infected patients. Compared with controls, HIV-infected patients showed significantly different mean usage of eight alpha and eight beta V genes. During therapy, HIV-associated CDR3s significantly decreased in frequency, while CMV-associated CDR3s did not change significantly, though most became more frequent. Both the Jaccard index and the count of highly shared sequences showed that healthy controls shared more CDR3s between individuals than HIV+ patients did.

Whole blood was used without cell fractionation, so all unsorted peripheral T cells were reflected in the repertoire. Ten uninfected healthy donors were sampled as controls, four of whom were sampled twice approximately 3 months apart. An approximately 2.6 ml sample of peripheral blood was drawn into Tempus tubes for RNA extraction. The TURBO-DNase kit was used to remove leftover genomic DNA, and GLOBINclear was used to deplete globin mRNA. Reverse transcription of 400 to 600 ng RNA was performed with SuperScript III using primers directed against the alpha and beta constant regions. Separate alpha and beta chain libraries were made by chain-specific third strand synthesis with multiplexing indices. The protocol used a single primer pair to amplify all rearrangements within a chain, which avoided primer bias, and attached molecular barcodes to each cDNA molecule. Purified cDNA was joined by T4 RNA Ligase 1 to a 5' RACE adapter carrying a random hexamer and the SP2 sequencing primer site. Second strand synthesis was primed from the SP2 site with Phusion polymerase, using slow temperature ramps to favor optimal annealing. Joined together, two random hexamer sequences that had both been added before amplification formed the 12-nucleotide barcode of each molecule. A short first PCR added P5 and P7 adapter elements plus a second index, followed by an approximately 23-cycle amplification PCR with P5s and P7 primers. The libraries went through approximately 25 PCR cycles in total, were quantified on a Qubit, were sized on a Bioanalyzer, and were diluted to around 4 nM. Sequencing of the normalized libraries was done on an Illumina MiSeq using 2 x 250 paired-end kits. Reverse transcription reactions were cleaned up on MinElute columns and eluted into approximately 10 ul Tris-Cl. The adapter ligations were run for 23 hours at 16 degrees C, and AMPure XP beads at a 1:1 ratio were afterwards used to clean them. The study's processing was this. A modified Decombinator that output V, J, insert and barcode information was used to process the demultiplexed FASTQ files. Any sequence that shared a barcode yet differed from the dominant sequence was discarded as an error, and the number of original cDNA molecules was estimated by counting barcodes clustered at Levenshtein distance 3. The R packages ineq, vegan, igraph and RCytoscape were used for downstream analyses, with IMGT nomenclature and CDR3 definitions applied. To avoid skew from clonal expansion, each TCR was counted once, and V gene usage was computed over distinct sequences. Similarity networks connected unique CDR3 amino acid sequences within a donor whenever two sequences differed by a single Levenshtein edit. Published HIV-specific CDR3s (around 91 alpha, 702 beta) and CMV-specific CDR3s (around 12 alpha, a few hundred beta) were compiled and searched for in the repertoires. Random subsampling to size-matched repertoires showed patients' decreased diversity was not caused by their lower sequence numbers. TCRdb handled the public reads itself, with Q25 trimming in fastp and clone calling in MiXCR, and kept productive beta chains. Rows are unified per CDR3 protein, each entry keeping the most common DNA and genes. TCRdb, not the authors, supplied the V and J calls. Within this sample are approximately 25,000 distinct CDR3 sequences, with 8.5% to 9% of them counted one time only. The leading ten clones occupy under 5% of the sample.

This TCR was recovered from an adult in good health. The chain is made from TRBV12-3 or TRBV12-4 and TRBJ1-3, with a weak D call of TRBD1 (5 bases match). Sequencing used blood. The nucleotide sequence reads as follows: TGTGCCAGCAGTTTACTGGGGGTCCCAAACGCCATATATTTT. It is translated as CASSLLGVPNAIYF.